These 31 T cell receptor beta chains came from one sample sequenced in a study of T cell responses to AZD1222 COVID-19 vaccine. TCRdb's copy holds only in-frame clones and misses some; the assay was immunoSEQ multiplex PCR. The sample has some 92,000 clones; 90% to 95% are singletons. This specimen consisted of peripheral blood, obtained on day 0 of AZD1222 vaccination. Receptors were obtained from an adult in good health.

This chain joins TRBV9 and TRBJ1-3; D unclear. Germline V gene data show CDR1 as SGDLS and CDR2 as YYNGEE. V lost 0 bases and J 0 bases, leaving 7 bases between the germline ends. CDR3 length equals 15 residues. As DNA, the CDR3 is TGTGCCAGCAGCGTAGCCGGCTACTCTGGAAACACCATATATTTT. As protein: CASSVAGYSGNTIYF.

The rearrangement links TRBV4-3 to TRBJ2-7, with a tentative D call TRBD1 (5 bases). This CDR3 is built from 15 residues. Germline V gives CDR1 LGHNA, CDR2 YSLEER. V was clipped by 0 bases and J by 3 bases, with 12 bases between them. The CDR3 DNA sequence: TGCGCCAGCAGCCAAGAGACAGAGGAGCTCTACGAGCAGTACTTC. Protein sequence: CASSQETEELYEQYF.

This rearrangement joins TRBV14 to TRBJ2-7, with TRBD2 identical over 11 bases. This CDR3 has 14 residues. Germline V gene data show CDR1 as SGHDN and CDR2 as FVKESK. The J segment lost 3 bases and the V segment lost 4 bases, leaving 2 bases of the junction unmatched. The CDR3 sequence: CASSPGTSGYEQYF. The CDR3 DNA follows: TGTGCCAGCAGCCCCGGGACTAGCGGCTACGAGCAGTACTTC.

The chain recombines TRBV3-1 (or the pseudogene TRBV3-2) with TRBJ2-7; the match to TRBD1 covers 7 bases. This CDR3 has 16 residues. The J segment lost 1 base and the V segment lost 1 base, leaving 7 bases of the junction unmatched. Germline values: CDR1 LGHDT, CDR2 YNNKEL (reference sequence). The CDR3: CASSQAARGRSYEQYF. The CDR3 DNA reads as TGTGCCAGCAGCCAAGCGGCCAGGGGGAGATCCTACGAGCAGTACTTC.

This chain connects TRBV28 to TRBJ1-2, with 7 nucleotides matching TRBD1. The CDR3 length is 13 residues. Trimming removed 5 bases from V and 8 bases from J; junction bases left unmatched: 8. CDR1 and CDR2 (germline): MDHEN, SYDVKM. The CDR3 DNA follows: TGTGCCAGCAGTCAGGGTCAGGGGGTAGGCTACACCTTC. It is translated as CASSQGQGVGYTF.

V usage is TRBV5-5 and J usage is TRBJ1-1; the D is unclear. The CDR3 has 12 amino acids. V lost 1 base and J lost 8, with 9 bases in between. Germline assignment: CDR1 SGHKS and CDR2 YYEKEE (reference sequence). The CDR3 nucleotides are TGTGCCAGCAGCTTGTTTCTGGAAGAAGCTTTCTTT. Amino acid sequence: CASSLFLEEAFF.

V gene TRBV9 combines with J gene TRBJ2-5, with TRBD1 matching over 8 bases. Germline V gene sequence: CDR1 SGDLS, CDR2 YYNGEE. With V trimmed by 7 bases and J by 4 bases, 6 bases remained unmatched. This CDR3 region has 13 residues. The CDR3 coding sequence is TGTGCCAGCGGTCAGACAGGGGCAGAGACCCAGTACTTC. Translated: CASGQTGAETQYF.

The chain recombines TRBV24-1 with TRBJ2-1, with a weak D call TRBD2 (5 bases). Germline-derived CDR1 and CDR2 are KGHDR and SFDVKD. This CDR3 is 13 amino acids long. V lost 6 bases, J lost 6 bases, and 11 bases lay in between. For the CDR3, the DNA is TGTGCCACCAGTATGCGGGTCGGCAATGAGCAGTTCTTC. It is translated as CATSMRVGNEQFF.

This clone was recorded only once. The V gene is TRBV27, the J gene TRBJ2-7; the match to TRBD2 covers 11 bases. The CDR3 covers 14 residues. CDR1 and CDR2 from the germline V gene are MNHEY and SMNVEV (reference sequence). After removal of 3 bases from V and 4 bases from J, the junction contained 2 bases not matched to a gene. CDR3 sequence (DNA): TGTGCCAGCAGTTTGGGGACTAGCGGTTACGAGCAGTACTTC. Translation gives CASSLGTSGYEQYF.

The V call is TRBV28, the J call TRBJ1-2; 10 bases match TRBD1. The CDR3 is 14 residues long. Trimming cost V 6 bases and J 0 bases; bases outside gene matches: 1. Per the germline V gene, CDR1 is MDHEN and CDR2 is SYDVKM. This CDR3 reads CASRDRGANYGYTF. CDR3 DNA sequence: TGTGCCAGCAGGGACAGGGGGGCTAACTATGGCTACACCTTC.

The chain links TRBV5-5 to TRBJ2-3; D may be TRBD2 (7 bases). Looked up from germline, CDR1 is SGHKS and CDR2 is YYEKEE (reference sequence). The germline V and J ends were trimmed by 6 bases and 5 bases, with 16 bases remaining between them. The CDR3 extends over 14 amino acids. CDR3 amino acids: CASTRGGGQDTQYF. The CDR3 coding sequence is TGTGCCAGCACCAGGGGCGGGGGCCAAGATACGCAGTATTTT. The full variable domain, its missing parts supplied by reference TRBV5-5 and TRBJ2-3, is DAGVTQSPTHLIKTRGQQVTLRCSPISGHKSVSWYQQVLGQGPQFIFQYYEKEERGRGNFPDRFSARQFPNYSSELNVNALLLGDSALYLCASTRGGGQDTQYFGPGTRLTVL.

The V gene is TRBV23-1, the J gene TRBJ2-1; D perhaps matches TRBD2 (6 bases). TRBV23-1 is designated an ORF whose function remains uncertain. CDR3 length equals 18 residues. The V end lost 8 bases, the J end lost 0 bases, and 23 bases lay between the germline ends. CDR3 amino acids: CASVQSGSGGDSYNEQFF. The DNA for the CDR3 is TGCGCCAGCGTTCAGTCGGGGAGTGGAGGGGACTCCTACAATGAGCAGTTCTTC.

In DNA, the CDR3 is TGTGCCAGCAGGGCGGGGGGGACAGGGATACAGCCCCAGCATTTT. Translated, it gives CASRAGGTGIQPQHF. The chain combines TRBV6-5 with TRBJ1-5; TRBD1 agrees at 9 bases. From germline, CDR1 is MNHEY and CDR2 SVGAGI. The J segment lost 7 bases and the V segment lost 6 bases, leaving 10 bases of the junction unmatched. This CDR3 spans 15 amino acids.

The genes are TRBV7-3 and TRBJ1-1; D possibly corresponds to TRBD1 (5 bases). The V end was cut by 5 bases, the J end by 7 bases, with 14 bases between. Germline lookup yields CDR1 SGHTA and CDR2 FQGTGA. This CDR3 region has 13 residues. The CDR3 DNA reads TGTGCCAGCAGCCCCGGGACCGCATATGAAGCTTTCTTT. It is translated as CASSPGTAYEAFF.

V usage is TRBV7-3 and J usage is TRBJ1-6, with D perhaps matching TRBD1 (6 bases). CDR1 SGHTA and CDR2 FQGTGA come from the germline V gene. The CDR3 is 15 amino acids. Between the trimmed V and J ends, which lost 0 bases and 3 bases, there was a span of 6 bases. CDR3 nucleotides: TGTGCCAGCAGCTTAACAGGGGGCTATAATTCACCCCTCCACTTT. Translating gives CASSLTGGYNSPLHF.

The genes are TRBV7-9 and TRBJ2-7; 7 bases agree with TRBD1. The germline CDR1 and CDR2 sequences are SEHNR and FQNEAQ (reference sequence). V dropped 10 bases and J dropped 3; count of bases not matched to a gene: 9. The CDR3 spans 13 residues. The CDR3 DNA sequence: TGTGCCATTGGAGAGGACAGGATCTACGAGCAGTACTTC. Protein: CAIGEDRIYEQYF.

This chain uses TRBV28 with TRBJ2-1; D possibly corresponds to TRBD2 (5 bases). This CDR3 is 20 amino acids long. V lost 2 bases and J 0 bases, leaving 23 bases between the germline ends. Looked up from germline, CDR1 is MDHEN and CDR2 is SYDVKM. DNA for the CDR3: TGTGCCAGCAGTTTACGTGTGCGAACCGAGCGGACCAGCTCCTACAATGAGCAGTTCTTC. Protein: CASSLRVRTERTSSYNEQFF.

The gene calls are TRBV27 and TRBJ2-2; TRBD1 is a possible D gene (6 bases). The CDR3 totals 15 residues. Germline V gene sequence: CDR1 MNHEY, CDR2 SMNVEV (reference sequence). V shed 6 bases and J shed 0 bases, with 11 bases lying between them. In DNA form, the CDR3 reads TGTGCCAGCAGACAGGGAATAGCGAACACCGGGGAGCTGTTTTTT. This translates into CASRQGIANTGELFF.

The chain joins TRBV20-1 to TRBJ2-5; maybe TRBD2 (5 bases). The CDR3 has 11 amino acids. CDR1 and CDR2 from the germline V gene are DFQATT and SNEGSKA (reference sequence). V was pared by 6 bases and J by 5 bases, with 10 bases between. CDR3 DNA sequence: TGCAGTGCGGCTGGCGGGGAGACCCAGTACTTC. It specifies CSAAGGETQYF.

The gene calls are TRBV28 and TRBJ1-1, with D hard to call. Germline-derived CDR1 and CDR2 are MDHEN and SYDVKM. CDR3 length: 12 amino acids. The V end lost 3 bases, the J end lost 6 bases, and 8 bases lay between the germline ends. The CDR3 loop reads CASSLGISEAFF. CDR3 in DNA: TGTGCCAGCAGTTTGGGTATATCTGAAGCTTTCTTT.

The rearrangement uses TRBV14 and TRBJ1-2, with TRBD1 identical over 8 bases. V shed 6 bases, J shed 3 bases, and the junction held 9 bases outside the gene matches. Germline values: CDR1 SGHDN, CDR2 FVKESK. This CDR3 has 15 amino acids. In nucleotides, the CDR3 is TGTGCCAGCAGGCGAACCGGGACAGGACACTATGGCTACACCTTC. Translating gives CASRRTGTGHYGYTF. Full variable domain (rest looked up from reference TRBV14 and TRBJ1-2): EAGVTQFPSHSVIEKGQTVTLRCDPISGHDNLYWYRRVMGKEIKFLLHFVKESKQDESGMPNNRFLAERTGGTYSTLKVQPAELEDSGVYFCASRRTGTGHYGYTFGSGTRLTVV.

The V and J genes are TRBV4-2 and TRBJ1-2; D not resolved. Germline CDR1 and CDR2: LGHNA and YNFKEQ. This CDR3 region has 17 residues. Trimming cost V 0 bases and J 3 bases, with 17 bases left between them. DNA for the CDR3: TGTGCCAGCAGCCAAGATTCGGGGATCCCGATGGACTATGGCTACACCTTC. This gives the protein CASSQDSGIPMDYGYTF.

V gene TRBV10-2 combines with J gene TRBJ1-3, with D unclear. The CDR3 is made up of 14 amino acids. V lost 2 bases and J 0 bases, leaving 5 bases between the germline ends. CDR1 WSHSY and CDR2 SAAADI come from the germline V gene. The CDR3 loop reads CASSESHSGNTIYF. CDR3 bases: TGCGCCAGCAGTGAGAGTCACTCTGGAAACACCATATATTTT.

This clone was recorded only once. The chain recombines TRBV18 with TRBJ1-5; D is unclear. The CDR3 runs 17 residues. V gave up 3 bases and J gave up 0 bases, with 15 bases separating them. CDR1 KGHSH and CDR2 LQKENI come from the germline V gene. DNA of the CDR3: TGTGCCAGCTCACCGGACCCACGACCGCTTAGCAATCAGCCCCAGCATTTT. Protein sequence: CASSPDPRPLSNQPQHF. The full variable domain, with the rest looked up from reference TRBV18 and TRBJ1-5, is NAGVMQNPRHLVRRRGQEARLRCSPMKGHSHVYWYRQLPEEGLKFMVYLQKENIIDESGMPKERFSAEFPKEGPSILRIQQVVRGDSAAYFCASSPDPRPLSNQPQHFGDGTRLSIL.

This rearrangement joins TRBV24-1 to TRBJ2-3; the D gene is possibly TRBD2 (5 bases). In germline, CDR1 is KGHDR, CDR2 SFDVKD. Between the trimmed V and J ends, which lost 6 bases and 1 base, there was a span of 7 bases. The CDR3 extends over 13 amino acids. CDR3 sequence (DNA): TGTGCCACCAGTCTCGGGGGCACAGATACGCAGTATTTT. Its translation: CATSLGGTDTQYF.

The rearrangement links TRBV11-3 to TRBJ2-7; 9 nucleotides agree with TRBD1. The germline V gene encodes CDR1 SGHNT and CDR2 YENEEA. The J segment lost 6 bases and the V segment lost 5 bases, leaving 14 bases of the junction unmatched. This CDR3 has 16 residues. The CDR3 DNA follows: TGTGCCAGCAGCCTCTTACAGGGGGCCCTGGTGGGCGAGCAGTACTTC. Protein: CASSLLQGALVGEQYF.

This chain connects TRBV4-3 to TRBJ2-2; D is perhaps TRBD1 (6 bases). Germline CDR1 reads LGHNA; CDR2 reads YSLEER. The CDR3 spans 16 residues. Trimming shortened V by 4 bases and J by 4 bases, and 16 bases separated the two germline ends. CDR3: CASSPHQGTGTGELFF. CDR3 DNA sequence: TGCGCCAGCAGCCCCCACCAGGGGACGGGCACCGGGGAGCTGTTTTTT.

V gene TRBV4-2 combines with J gene TRBJ2-1; the match to TRBD2 covers 10 bases. Looked up from germline, CDR1 is LGHNA and CDR2 is YNFKEQ. V dropped 3 bases and J dropped 3; count of bases not matched to a gene: 5. The CDR3 loop spans 16 amino acids. The CDR3 DNA sequence: TGTGCCAGCAGCCAGCTAGCGGGAGAAGGCTACAATGAGCAGTTCTTC. It encodes CASSQLAGEGYNEQFF.

The gene calls are TRBV28 and TRBJ2-5; the D gene is possibly TRBD2 (6 bases). Germline lookup yields CDR1 MDHEN and CDR2 SYDVKM. The CDR3 length is 13 residues. V lost 8 bases, J lost 7 bases, and 17 bases lay in between. CDR3 in amino acids: CASGESSGGTQYF. As DNA, the CDR3 is TGTGCCAGCGGCGAATCCTCCGGGGGGACCCAGTACTTC.

The chain couples TRBV28 to TRBJ1-6; 9 bases agree with TRBD1. CDR1 MDHEN and CDR2 SYDVKM come from the germline V gene. J lost 10 bases, V lost 5 bases, and 9 bases had no gene match. The CDR3 covers 15 residues. CDR3 residues: CASSRSRTGVSPLHF. The CDR3 DNA sequence: TGTGCCAGCAGTCGATCCCGGACAGGGGTCTCACCCCTCCACTTT.

This sequence joins TRBV29-1 and TRBJ2-5, with a tentative D call TRBD1 (5 bases). CDR3 length: 12 residues. The germline CDR1 and CDR2 sequences are SQVTM and ANQGSEA. The ends were cut back, 7 bases at V and 5 bases at J, with 14 bases in the middle. As DNA, the CDR3 is TGCAGCGGAGTCTGGGGCCAGGAGACCCAGTACTTC. It codes for CSGVWGQETQYF.